Listed below are T cell receptor beta chains from one sample, sequenced in a study of cytomegalovirus exposure and HLA in healthy donors. TCRdb keeps only in-frame clones here, not all; method: immunoSEQ multiplex PCR. The repertoire holds some 100,000 clones, with almost 90% as singletons. Sequencing used PBMCs. Every receptor here comes from a woman aged 18-29 years in good health and CMV-seronegative. The CDR3 runs from the conserved cysteine through the conserved F or W. The order of the fields is V gene, J gene, D gene, clone size, CDR3 protein, CDR3 DNA. D genes are given only for firm matches. Clone size appears in some rows only: once, few, many, or a class for an expanded clone.

v_gene: TRBV5-8
j_gene: TRBJ2-1
d_gene: TRBD2
abundance: NA
CDR3aa: CASREAAGVYGEQFF
CDR3nt: TGTGCCAGCAGGGAGGCTGCGGGGGTGTACGGTGAGCAGTTCTTC

v_gene: TRBV30
j_gene: TRBJ1-1
d_gene: NA
abundance: NA
CDR3aa: CAWGWGGDAFF
CDR3nt: TGTGCCTGGGGATGGGGGGGCGATGCTTTCTTT

v_gene: TRBV6-1
j_gene: TRBJ1-1
d_gene: NA
abundance: NA
CDR3aa: CASTRLLNTEAFF
CDR3nt: TGTGCCAGCACGAGACTGTTGAACACTGAAGCTTTCTTT

v_gene: TRBV4-2
j_gene: TRBJ2-1
d_gene: NA
abundance: NA
CDR3aa: CASSQGGGAGSYNEQFF
CDR3nt: TGTGCCAGCAGCCAAGGAGGGGGGGCCGGGTCCTACAATGAGCAGTTCTTC

v_gene: TRBV19
j_gene: TRBJ2-1
d_gene: NA
abundance: NA
CDR3aa: CASRRNGHVEQFF
CDR3nt: TGTGCCAGTAGGAGGAACGGTCATGTTGAGCAGTTCTTC

v_gene: TRBV6-6
j_gene: TRBJ2-1
d_gene: TRBD2
abundance: NA
CDR3aa: CASSSRGTSGYNEQFF
CDR3nt: TGTGCCAGCAGCTCGAGGGGGACTAGCGGATACAATGAGCAGTTCTTC

v_gene: TRBV7-8
j_gene: TRBJ1-5
d_gene: TRBD1
abundance: NA
CDR3aa: CASSKDRVGNQPQHF
CDR3nt: TGTGCCAGCAGTAAGGACAGGGTGGGGAATCAGCCCCAGCATTTT

v_gene: TRBV2
j_gene: TRBJ2-1
d_gene: NA
abundance: NA
CDR3aa: CASRDRGAWDEQFF
CDR3nt: TGTGCCAGTCGGGACCGGGGGGCTTGGGATGAGCAGTTCTTC

v_gene: TRBV7-2
j_gene: TRBJ1-2
d_gene: NA
abundance: NA
CDR3aa: CASSPQGSSGYTF
CDR3nt: TGTGCCAGCAGCCCACAGGGCAGTTCGGGCTACACCTTC

v_gene: TRBV6-5
j_gene: TRBJ1-1
d_gene: NA
abundance: few
CDR3aa: CASSYLEGRQNTEAFF
CDR3nt: TGTGCCAGCAGTTATCTGGAGGGACGTCAGAACACTGAAGCTTTCTTT

v_gene: TRBV29-1
j_gene: TRBJ2-1
d_gene: TRBD2
abundance: few
CDR3aa: CSVSGGASYNEQFF
CDR3nt: TGCAGCGTTAGCGGGGGAGCCTCCTACAATGAGCAGTTCTTC

v_gene: TRBV15
j_gene: TRBJ2-5
d_gene: NA
abundance: NA
CDR3aa: CATSYRTQRETQYF
CDR3nt: TGTGCCACCAGCTACAGAACTCAGAGAGAGACCCAGTACTTC

v_gene: TRBV9
j_gene: TRBJ2-5
d_gene: NA
abundance: NA
CDR3aa: CASSVDSLQGETQYF
CDR3nt: TGTGCCAGCAGCGTCGACAGCCTGCAGGGAGAGACCCAGTACTTC

v_gene: TRBV28
j_gene: TRBJ1-2
d_gene: NA
abundance: NA
CDR3aa: CASSPNPNYGYTF
CDR3nt: TGTGCCAGCAGTCCCAATCCTAACTATGGCTACACCTTC

v_gene: TRBV20-1
j_gene: TRBJ2-5
d_gene: NA
abundance: NA
CDR3aa: CSVPAGAAQYF
CDR3nt: TGCAGTGTCCCTGCGGGGGCCGCCCAGTACTTC

v_gene: TRBV2
j_gene: TRBJ2-3
d_gene: NA
abundance: once
CDR3aa: CASIREGGRKYF
CDR3nt: TGTGCCAGCATAAGGGAGGGGGGGAGGAAGTATTTT

v_gene: TRBV7-9
j_gene: TRBJ1-5
d_gene: TRBD1
abundance: NA
CDR3aa: CASSQDRVSNQPQHF
CDR3nt: TGTGCCAGCAGCCAGGACAGGGTGAGTAATCAGCCCCAGCATTTT

v_gene: TRBV6-5
j_gene: TRBJ2-1
d_gene: TRBD1
abundance: NA
CDR3aa: CASSYGTGSYNEQFF
CDR3nt: TGTGCCAGCAGTTACGGGACAGGCTCCTACAATGAGCAGTTCTTC

v_gene: TRBV19
j_gene: TRBJ1-5
d_gene: NA
abundance: NA
CDR3aa: CASSISYQPQHF
CDR3nt: TGTGCCAGTAGTATAAGCTATCAGCCCCAGCATTTT

v_gene: TRBV6-6
j_gene: TRBJ1-2
d_gene: NA
abundance: NA
CDR3aa: CASSGPQLYGYTF
CDR3nt: TGTGCCAGCAGTGGGCCTCAGCTCTATGGCTACACCTTC

v_gene: TRBV5-1
j_gene: TRBJ2-2
d_gene: NA
abundance: NA
CDR3aa: CASSLVIGELFF
CDR3nt: TGCGCCAGCAGCTTGGTTATCGGGGAGCTGTTTTTT

v_gene: TRBV9
j_gene: TRBJ2-2
d_gene: NA
abundance: NA
CDR3aa: CASSDFRGSTGELFF
CDR3nt: TGTGCCAGCAGCGACTTCAGGGGAAGCACCGGGGAGCTGTTTTTT

v_gene: TRBV9
j_gene: TRBJ2-7
d_gene: TRBD1
abundance: few
CDR3aa: CASSVGVPGQGYEQYF
CDR3nt: TGTGCCAGCAGCGTAGGGGTCCCGGGACAGGGCTACGAGCAGTACTTC

v_gene: TRBV6-5
j_gene: TRBJ2-1
d_gene: NA
abundance: NA
CDR3aa: CASSYVRAPLNEQFF
CDR3nt: TGTGCCAGCAGTTACGTGAGAGCGCCACTTAATGAGCAGTTCTTC

v_gene: TRBV2
j_gene: TRBJ2-7
d_gene: TRBD1
abundance: once
CDR3aa: CASRDRGGSSYEQYF
CDR3nt: TGTGCCAGCAGGGACAGGGGTGGGAGCTCCTACGAGCAGTACTTC

v_gene: TRBV4-3
j_gene: TRBJ2-2
d_gene: TRBD2
abundance: NA
CDR3aa: CASSQGRGVASYGAGELFF
CDR3nt: TGCGCCAGCAGCCAGGGGAGGGGCGTGGCTAGCTATGGGGCCGGGGAGCTGTTTTTT

v_gene: TRBV7-9
j_gene: TRBJ2-2
d_gene: TRBD1
abundance: NA
CDR3aa: CASSRGPLDTGELFF
CDR3nt: TGTGCCAGCAGCAGGGGGCCCCTAGACACCGGGGAGCTGTTTTTT

v_gene: TRBV2
j_gene: TRBJ1-3
d_gene: NA
abundance: NA
CDR3aa: CASSPDRSSGNTIYF
CDR3nt: TGTGCCAGCAGTCCTGACAGGAGCTCTGGAAACACCATATATTTT

v_gene: TRBV4-1
j_gene: TRBJ1-4
d_gene: NA
abundance: NA
CDR3aa: CASSRGGDDEKLFF
CDR3nt: TGCGCCAGCAGCAGAGGGGGGGACGATGAAAAACTGTTTTTT

v_gene: TRBV4-3
j_gene: TRBJ1-4
d_gene: TRBD1
abundance: NA
CDR3aa: CASSVDRGDEKLFF
CDR3nt: TGCGCCAGCAGCGTCGACAGGGGAGATGAAAAACTGTTTTTT

v_gene: TRBV19
j_gene: TRBJ2-1
d_gene: NA
abundance: once
CDR3aa: CASNEGGPYNEQFF
CDR3nt: TGTGCCAGTAACGAGGGCGGGCCTTACAATGAGCAGTTCTTC

v_gene: TRBV2
j_gene: TRBJ1-2
d_gene: TRBD1
abundance: NA
CDR3aa: CASSERGDRGRPLNYGYTF
CDR3nt: TGTGCCAGCAGTGAACGGGGGGACAGGGGGCGTCCCCTCAACTATGGCTACACCTTC

v_gene: TRBV6-5
j_gene: TRBJ1-1
d_gene: NA
abundance: NA
CDR3aa: CASRPGPHTEAFF
CDR3nt: TGTGCCAGCAGGCCTGGGCCACACACTGAAGCTTTCTTT